This T cell receptor beta chain was sequenced for a study of beta chain features in type 1 diabetes. Overall study results and limits: There was a moderate but significant shortening of TCRB CDR3s in all four CD4+ subsets of Type 1 diabetes patients.

The study reverse transcribed the entire isolated RNA, so it sequenced expressed TCRB transcripts. The data were produced by immunoSEQ multiplex PCR, yet TCRdb's version contains in-frame clones alone and is incomplete. The table records hundreds of thousands of clones, 13% of them present only once. There are 14 residues in the CDR3. Germline loops: CDR1 LNHDA, CDR2 SQIVND (reference sequence). V trimming: 5 bases; J trimming: 9 bases; junction bases outside the gene matches: 9. This clone appeared a few times. Antigen specificity is unknown. The source is a man aged 18 to 29 with type 1 diabetes. Sequenced: naive CD4+ T cells from blood. The chain recombines TRBV19 with TRBJ2-7; 11 bases match TRBD1. CDR3 loop: CASSRSGQGAGQYF. The CDR3 DNA follows: TGTGCCAGTAGTCGGTCCGGACAGGGGGCCGGGCAGTACTTC.